The T cell receptor (beta chain) under discussion was sequenced for a study of long-term antiretroviral therapy in people with HIV. United States facilities provided treatment to all participants with HIV. Running of the v3.0 immunoSEQ assay took place at survey level. Some clones are missing from TCRdb's copy, which holds only in-frame ones; the method was immunoSEQ multiplex PCR. The profile shows around 19,000 clones, approximately 72% of them singletons. The length of the CDR3 is 15 residues. Germline-derived CDR1 and CDR2 are MNHEY and SVGAGI. Trimming stripped 2 bases from V and 7 bases from J, with 15 bases between.

The sample here was unsorted PBMCs, taken 0.3 years after starting antiretroviral therapy. This receptor was identified in a woman aged 45-60 years with HIV. The chain joins TRBV6-5 to TRBJ2-1; a weak D match, TRBD1 (5 bases). CDR3 DNA sequence: TGTGCCAGCAGTTACGGCGGACACTTCCAAAATGAGCAGTTCTTC. It translates to CASSYGGHFQNEQFF.